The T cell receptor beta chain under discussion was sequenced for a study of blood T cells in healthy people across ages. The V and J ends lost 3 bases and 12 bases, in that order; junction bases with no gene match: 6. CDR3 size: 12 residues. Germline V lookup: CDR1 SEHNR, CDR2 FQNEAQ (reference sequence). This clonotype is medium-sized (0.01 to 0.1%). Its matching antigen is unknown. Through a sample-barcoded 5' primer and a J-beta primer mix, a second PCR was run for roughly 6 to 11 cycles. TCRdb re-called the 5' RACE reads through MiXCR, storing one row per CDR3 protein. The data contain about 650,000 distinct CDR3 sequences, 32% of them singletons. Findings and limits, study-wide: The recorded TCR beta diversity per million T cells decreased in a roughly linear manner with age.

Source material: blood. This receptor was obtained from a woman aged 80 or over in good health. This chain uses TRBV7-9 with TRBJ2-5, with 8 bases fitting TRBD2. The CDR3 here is CASSFKAGDKYF. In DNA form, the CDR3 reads TGTGCCAGCAGCTTTAAAGCGGGGGATAAGTACTTC.